This is a list of T cell receptor beta chains from one sample in a study of spatial heterogeneity in lung cancer. A single record per CDR3 protein comes from TCRdb applying MiXCR to the 5' RACE reads. In the table there are 50,000 to 60,000 distinct CDR3 sequences, under 8% of which are singletons. Here the sequenced sample was PBMCs, taken at follow-up. The receptors here all came from a female donor with early-stage non-small cell lung cancer. The CDR3 runs from the conserved cysteine through the conserved F or W. A D gene is named only where the DNA matches it firmly. Clone size is stated in some rows and not others, as once, few, many or a class when expanded.

CDR3nt: TGTGCCAGCAGCTTCGACCCCCCAGGAGCAGGAAGTTCGACAGATACGCAGTATTTT; CDR3aa: CASSFDPPGAGSSTDTQYF; d_gene: -; j_gene: TRBJ2-3; abundance: few; v_gene: TRBV7-3
CDR3nt: TGTGCCAGCAGGTCCGTGCCTCGGACGGTGAACACCGGGGAGCTGTTTTTT; CDR3aa: CASRSVPRTVNTGELFF; d_gene: -; j_gene: TRBJ2-2; abundance: few; v_gene: TRBV6-5
CDR3nt: TGCAGTGCTAGTCCATGGGATAGCGGGGGCCGCGGTCCGGATACGCAGTATTTT; CDR3aa: CSASPWDSGGRGPDTQYF; d_gene: TRBD2; j_gene: TRBJ2-3; abundance: -; v_gene: TRBV20-1
CDR3nt: TGCGCCAGCAGCGGTAGCGGGGGCCTCTCCTACAATGAGCAGTTCTTC; CDR3aa: CASSGSGGLSYNEQFF; d_gene: TRBD2; j_gene: TRBJ2-1; abundance: many; v_gene: TRBV5-1
CDR3nt: TGTGCCATCAGTGGGACAGCCGTATCGGAACATGGCTACACCTTC; CDR3aa: CAISGTAVSEHGYTF; d_gene: -; j_gene: TRBJ1-2; abundance: few; v_gene: TRBV10-3
CDR3nt: TGTGCCAGCCCGAAGACCGAAGCTTTCTTT; CDR3aa: CASPKTEAFF; d_gene: -; j_gene: TRBJ1-1; abundance: few; v_gene: TRBV5-6
CDR3nt: TGTGCCAGCAGCCAAAGCCCAACAGGGGGCTTTAATGGCTACACCTTC; CDR3aa: CASSQSPTGGFNGYTF; d_gene: TRBD1; j_gene: TRBJ1-2; abundance: few; v_gene: TRBV3-1
CDR3nt: TGCGCCAGCAGCTTTGCAGGGACTGTAGGTTACGAGCAGTACTTC; CDR3aa: CASSFAGTVGYEQYF; d_gene: -; j_gene: TRBJ2-7; abundance: many; v_gene: TRBV5-1
CDR3nt: TGTGCCAGCAGTCCCCCCCGCCGACCCAGCTATGGCTACACCTTC; CDR3aa: CASSPPRRPSYGYTF; d_gene: -; j_gene: TRBJ1-2; abundance: -; v_gene: TRBV28
CDR3nt: TGTGCCAGCAGTCAGACTAGCGGGGACCCCGATGAGCAGTTCTTC; CDR3aa: CASSQTSGDPDEQFF; d_gene: TRBD2; j_gene: TRBJ2-1; abundance: -; v_gene: TRBV7-9
CDR3nt: TGCGCCAGCAGCCCGAAGGCAGATGCCTACGAGCAGTACTTC; CDR3aa: CASSPKADAYEQYF; d_gene: -; j_gene: TRBJ2-7; abundance: few; v_gene: TRBV5-1
CDR3nt: TGCAGCGTCCCAGGAGTGGGCGAGCAGTACTTC; CDR3aa: CSVPGVGEQYF; d_gene: -; j_gene: TRBJ2-7; abundance: many; v_gene: TRBV29-1
CDR3nt: TGTGCCAGCAGCCCGGCCAGGGAGCCTATGGGGCACACAGATACGCAGTATTTT; CDR3aa: CASSPAREPMGHTDTQYF; d_gene: -; j_gene: TRBJ2-3; abundance: -; v_gene: TRBV7-8
CDR3nt: TGTGCCAGTACCCGGGGCACCGGGGAGCTGTTTTTT; CDR3aa: CASTRGTGELFF; d_gene: -; j_gene: TRBJ2-2; abundance: few; v_gene: TRBV19
CDR3nt: TGTGCCAGCAGCTTGGAGGTCCCAGAGACCCAGTACTTC; CDR3aa: CASSLEVPETQYF; d_gene: -; j_gene: TRBJ2-5; abundance: many; v_gene: TRBV5-6
CDR3nt: TGTGCCAGGGAGACAAGATTTTTATACGAGCAGTACTTC; CDR3aa: CARETRFLYEQYF; d_gene: -; j_gene: TRBJ2-7; abundance: few; v_gene: TRBV7-2
CDR3nt: TGTGCCAGCAGCGTGACAGTCTATGGCTACACCTTC; CDR3aa: CASSVTVYGYTF; d_gene: -; j_gene: TRBJ1-2; abundance: many; v_gene: TRBV2
CDR3nt: TGTGCCAGCAGCTTATTGTCCCAGGGTGAAAAACTGTTTTTT; CDR3aa: CASSLLSQGEKLFF; d_gene: -; j_gene: TRBJ1-4; abundance: -; v_gene: TRBV7-2
CDR3nt: TGTGCCAGCAGCTTAGAAGCGGGTTTGGCCTACGAGCAGTACTTC; CDR3aa: CASSLEAGLAYEQYF; d_gene: -; j_gene: TRBJ2-7; abundance: many; v_gene: TRBV7-2
CDR3nt: TGTGCCAGCAGTCGAAATCCCAGGGGCTTCACAGATACGCAGTATTTT; CDR3aa: CASSRNPRGFTDTQYF; d_gene: -; j_gene: TRBJ2-3; abundance: -; v_gene: TRBV7-2
CDR3nt: TGTGCCAGCAGCTTGGCCAGGGGCGTAAATAATTCACCCCTCCACTTT; CDR3aa: CASSLARGVNNSPLHF; d_gene: -; j_gene: TRBJ1-6; abundance: many; v_gene: TRBV5-6
CDR3nt: TGTGCCAGCAGCTCGGACAGGACCTATGGCTACACCTTC; CDR3aa: CASSSDRTYGYTF; d_gene: TRBD1; j_gene: TRBJ1-2; abundance: many; v_gene: TRBV7-3
CDR3nt: TGTGCCAGCTCCGCGACAGGGGGGAATCAGCCCCAGCATTTT; CDR3aa: CASSATGGNQPQHF; d_gene: TRBD1; j_gene: TRBJ1-5; abundance: many; v_gene: TRBV18
CDR3nt: TGTGCCACCAGTGAACCCCTGGAGGGAGAGACCCAGTACTTC; CDR3aa: CATSEPLEGETQYF; d_gene: -; j_gene: TRBJ2-5; abundance: many; v_gene: TRBV24-1
CDR3nt: TGTGCCAGCAGCAAATCCGGGACTAAGAATGAGCAGTTCTTC; CDR3aa: CASSKSGTKNEQFF; d_gene: TRBD2; j_gene: TRBJ2-1; abundance: many; v_gene: TRBV7-9
CDR3nt: TGTGCCAGCAGCCCGTACTGGTCCTCTGGGGCCAACGTCCTGACTTTC; CDR3aa: CASSPYWSSGANVLTF; d_gene: -; j_gene: TRBJ2-6; abundance: many; v_gene: TRBV7-2
CDR3nt: TGCGCCAGCAGAGTCCGCGAGCGGGGGGCAAGCTCCTACGAGCAGTACTTC; CDR3aa: CASRVRERGASSYEQYF; d_gene: TRBD2; j_gene: TRBJ2-7; abundance: many; v_gene: TRBV5-1
CDR3nt: TGCAGTGCTGGCGGACAGGGGGATACGCAGTATTTT; CDR3aa: CSAGGQGDTQYF; d_gene: TRBD1; j_gene: TRBJ2-3; abundance: many; v_gene: TRBV20-1
CDR3nt: TGCGCCAGCAGTAGGGGGACCGAGTCGTCCGAGCAGTACTTC; CDR3aa: CASSRGTESSEQYF; d_gene: -; j_gene: TRBJ2-7; abundance: -; v_gene: TRBV4-1
CDR3nt: TGTGCCAGCAGTTACGGAGGCCAGAACACCGGGGAGCTGTTTTTT; CDR3aa: CASSYGGQNTGELFF; d_gene: -; j_gene: TRBJ2-2; abundance: -; v_gene: TRBV6-5
CDR3nt: TGTGCCAGCAGCCAAGGACTAGCGGGGGTCGACACAGATACGCAGTATTTT; CDR3aa: CASSQGLAGVDTDTQYF; d_gene: TRBD2; j_gene: TRBJ2-3; abundance: many; v_gene: TRBV3-1
CDR3nt: TGTGCCAGCAGCTTTTTGGGGAGGATGCAGCCCCAGCATTTT; CDR3aa: CASSFLGRMQPQHF; d_gene: -; j_gene: TRBJ1-5; abundance: -; v_gene: TRBV7-2
CDR3nt: TGTGCCAGCAGCAGAGTTTCGACAGTGGATACGCAGTATTTT; CDR3aa: CASSRVSTVDTQYF; d_gene: -; j_gene: TRBJ2-3; abundance: -; v_gene: TRBV14
CDR3nt: TGTGCCATCAGTGACCCAGGCCTAAACACTGAAGCTTTCTTT; CDR3aa: CAISDPGLNTEAFF; d_gene: -; j_gene: TRBJ1-1; abundance: many; v_gene: TRBV10-3
CDR3nt: TGCAGTGCTAAGAGACAGGGGAACACTGAAGCTTTCTTT; CDR3aa: CSAKRQGNTEAFF; d_gene: TRBD1; j_gene: TRBJ1-1; abundance: -; v_gene: TRBV20-1
CDR3nt: TGCAGCGTTGAAGTCCTTGATACGCAGTATTTT; CDR3aa: CSVEVLDTQYF; d_gene: -; j_gene: TRBJ2-3; abundance: many; v_gene: TRBV29-1
CDR3nt: TGTGCCAGCAGCTTAGCTGGGGGGACTAATTCACCCCTCCACTTT; CDR3aa: CASSLAGGTNSPLHF; d_gene: -; j_gene: TRBJ1-6; abundance: many; v_gene: TRBV7-2
CDR3nt: TGCGCCAGCAGCCGCGACAGGGGGCGCACCGGGGAGCTGTTTTTT; CDR3aa: CASSRDRGRTGELFF; d_gene: TRBD1; j_gene: TRBJ2-2; abundance: many; v_gene: TRBV4-1
CDR3nt: TGCAGTGCCTTATCCGCAGGGAGTGTTCGCAATCAGCCCCAGCATTTT; CDR3aa: CSALSAGSVRNQPQHF; d_gene: -; j_gene: TRBJ1-5; abundance: many; v_gene: TRBV20-1
CDR3nt: TGTGCCAGCAGTTACGCATACAGGGCGGGGAACACTGAAGCTTTCTTT; CDR3aa: CASSYAYRAGNTEAFF; d_gene: -; j_gene: TRBJ1-1; abundance: many; v_gene: TRBV6-5
CDR3nt: TGTGCCAGCAGCCCGGGTGGCGGGGAGCTGTTTTTT; CDR3aa: CASSPGGGELFF; d_gene: -; j_gene: TRBJ2-2; abundance: medium-sized; v_gene: TRBV7-3
CDR3nt: TGTGCCAGCAGCTTGAAGCGACTTTGGAGAGAGACCCAGTACTTC; CDR3aa: CASSLKRLWRETQYF; d_gene: -; j_gene: TRBJ2-5; abundance: many; v_gene: TRBV5-8
CDR3nt: TGTGTCTCGATCGAAAGCTCTGGAAACACCATATATTTT; CDR3aa: CVSIESSGNTIYF; d_gene: -; j_gene: TRBJ1-3; abundance: many; v_gene: TRBV12-3/TRBV12-4